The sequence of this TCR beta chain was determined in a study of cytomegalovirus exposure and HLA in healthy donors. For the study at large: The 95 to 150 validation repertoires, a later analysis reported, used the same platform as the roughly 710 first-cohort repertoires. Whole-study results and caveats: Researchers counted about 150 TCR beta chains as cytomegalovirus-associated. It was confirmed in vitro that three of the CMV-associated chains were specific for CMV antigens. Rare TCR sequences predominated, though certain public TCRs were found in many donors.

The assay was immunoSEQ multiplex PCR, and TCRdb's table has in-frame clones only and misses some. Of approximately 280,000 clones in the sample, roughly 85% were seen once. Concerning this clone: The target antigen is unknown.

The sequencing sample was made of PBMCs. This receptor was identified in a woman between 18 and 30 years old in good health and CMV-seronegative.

CDR3 nucleotide sequence: TGCGCCAGCAGCTTGGGGGGTAGCGGATTCACAGATACGCAGTATTTT. Its protein product is CASSLGGSGFTDTQYF. The rearrangement joins TRBV5-1 to TRBJ2-3; D may be TRBD2 (6 bases). V was pared by 0 bases and J by 2 bases, with 13 bases between. Germline assignment: CDR1 SGHRS and CDR2 YFSETQ. The length of the CDR3 is 16 residues.